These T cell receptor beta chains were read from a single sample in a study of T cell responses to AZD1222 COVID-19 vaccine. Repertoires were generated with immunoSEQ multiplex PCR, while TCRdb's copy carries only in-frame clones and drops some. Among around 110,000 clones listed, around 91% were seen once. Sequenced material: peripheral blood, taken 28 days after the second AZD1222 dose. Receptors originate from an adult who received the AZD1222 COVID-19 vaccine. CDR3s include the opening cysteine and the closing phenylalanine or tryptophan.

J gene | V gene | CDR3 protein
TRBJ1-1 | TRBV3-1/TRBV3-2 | CASSQGQGARGTEAFF
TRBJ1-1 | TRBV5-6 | CASSLARSEAFF
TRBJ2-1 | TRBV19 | CASSLWTVSEQFF
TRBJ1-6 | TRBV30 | CAWSGKEGQGNSPLHF
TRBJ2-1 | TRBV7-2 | CASSPIAVRDEQFF
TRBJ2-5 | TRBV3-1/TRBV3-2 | CASSPLGLAGRETQYF
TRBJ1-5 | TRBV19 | CASSRQGAGNQPQHF
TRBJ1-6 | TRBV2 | CASHSGQQSSYNSPLHF
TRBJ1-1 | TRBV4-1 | CASSQAHTYTEAFF
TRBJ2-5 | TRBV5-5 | CASSLYREGGEETQYF
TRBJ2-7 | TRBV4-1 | CASSQEGTRGEQYF
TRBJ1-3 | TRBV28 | CASSFSLRQPGNTIYF
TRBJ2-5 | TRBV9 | CASSVGHLGKTQYF
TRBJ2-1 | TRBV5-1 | CASSVDLARGKQFF
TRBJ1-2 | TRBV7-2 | CASSLARDRGYTF
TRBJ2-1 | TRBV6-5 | CASKVGVEVNEQFF
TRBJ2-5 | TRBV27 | CASSPGGWEPGETQYF
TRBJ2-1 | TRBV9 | CASSPRGKGTSTVMVYNEQFF
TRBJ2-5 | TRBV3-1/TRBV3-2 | CASSQDGGYQETQYF
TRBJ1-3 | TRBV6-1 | CASSEWQYSGNTIYF
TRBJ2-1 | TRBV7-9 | CASSPRGPLYNEQFF
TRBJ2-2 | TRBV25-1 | CASSGDSLGELFF
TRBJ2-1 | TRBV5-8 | CASSYGGSSYNEQFF
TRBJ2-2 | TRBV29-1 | CSVGRLSDTGELFF
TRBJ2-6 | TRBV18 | CASSSLTDRDGANVLTF
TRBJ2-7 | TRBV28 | CASRLLRGQVDEQYF
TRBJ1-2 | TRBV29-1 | CSATGGFYGYTF
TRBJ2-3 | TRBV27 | CASSLSPGLARDTQYF
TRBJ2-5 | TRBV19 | CASSVGRRKTQYF
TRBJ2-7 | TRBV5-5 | CASSLLNTYEQYF
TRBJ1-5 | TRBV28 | CASSWGTVGNQPQHF
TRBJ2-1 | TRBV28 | CASTQGREGLWYNEQFF
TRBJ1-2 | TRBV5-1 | CASSFGGYNGYTF
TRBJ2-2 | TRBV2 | CASSEFGTNTGELFF
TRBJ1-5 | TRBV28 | CASSSGFSNQPQHF
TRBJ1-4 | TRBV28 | CASSKGQFATNEKLFF
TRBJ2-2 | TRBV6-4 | CASSVSAQGAGELFF
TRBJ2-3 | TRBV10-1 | CATGVGTSTDTQYF
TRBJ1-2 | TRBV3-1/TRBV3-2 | CASSHRDRGSSYTF
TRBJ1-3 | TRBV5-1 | CASSLDGSWENTIYF
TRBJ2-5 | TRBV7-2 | CASSLVAGMEETQYF
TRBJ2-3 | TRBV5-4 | CASSRDRGGTDTQYF
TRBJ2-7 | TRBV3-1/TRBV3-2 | CASSQDVGVIGYEQYF
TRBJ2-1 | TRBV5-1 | CASSPPTSGRNEQFF
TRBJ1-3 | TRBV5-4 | CASSLEVTAGNTIYF
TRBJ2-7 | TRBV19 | CASSMGTSANYEQYF
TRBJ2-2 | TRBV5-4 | CASSLAAAGVSVGTGELFF
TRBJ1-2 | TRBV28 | CASSPVVAYGYTF
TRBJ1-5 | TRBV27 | CASSFKQGSNQPQHF
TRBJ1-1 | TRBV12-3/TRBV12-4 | CASSLVSDTEAFF
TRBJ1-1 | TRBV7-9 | CASSLEGEAFF
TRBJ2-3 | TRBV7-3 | CASSLIGGTLSTDTQYF
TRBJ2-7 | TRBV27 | CASRSGVDRGQQYF
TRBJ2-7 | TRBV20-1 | CSAGAYEQYF
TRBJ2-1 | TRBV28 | CASTGPSSYNEQFF